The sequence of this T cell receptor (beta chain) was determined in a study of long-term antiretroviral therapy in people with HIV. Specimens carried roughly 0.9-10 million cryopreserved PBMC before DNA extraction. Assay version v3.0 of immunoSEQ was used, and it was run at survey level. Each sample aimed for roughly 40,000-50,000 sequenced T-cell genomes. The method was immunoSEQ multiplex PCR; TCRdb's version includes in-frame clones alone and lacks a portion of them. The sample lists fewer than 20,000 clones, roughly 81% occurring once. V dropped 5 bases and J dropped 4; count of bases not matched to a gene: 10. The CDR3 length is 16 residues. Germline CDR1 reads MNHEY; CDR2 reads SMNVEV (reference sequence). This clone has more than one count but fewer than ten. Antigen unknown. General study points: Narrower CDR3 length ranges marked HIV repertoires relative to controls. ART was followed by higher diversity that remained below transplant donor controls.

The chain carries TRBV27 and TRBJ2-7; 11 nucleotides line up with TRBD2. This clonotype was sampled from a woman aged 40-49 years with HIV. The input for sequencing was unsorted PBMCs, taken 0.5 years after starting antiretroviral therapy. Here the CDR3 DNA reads TGTGCCAGCAGTCCGACCTCTGGGACTAGCGGATACGAGCAGTACTTC. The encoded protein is CASSPTSGTSGYEQYF.